A selection of T cell receptor beta chains follows, all from one sample in a study of CD8 T cells in ankylosing spondylitis. TCRdb recomputed calls from the 5' RACE reads with MiXCR, one row per CDR3 protein. The data contain about 500,000 distinct CDR3 sequences, under 5.5% of them singletons. Sequencing input: blood, either unsorted or a sorted T cell fraction (not recorded which). Receptors originate from a male donor with ankylosing spondylitis. Each CDR3 is given with its conserved first and last residue. The order of the fields is V gene, J gene, D gene, clone size, CDR3 protein, CDR3 DNA. The D gene is left open where the match is weak. A row's size may be missing; if present it is once, few, many or a size class.

>TRBV20-1|TRBJ2-5|.|many
CSAPRYQETQYF
TGCAGTGCTCCCAGGTACCAAGAGACCCAGTACTTC
>TRBV7-9|TRBJ1-1|.|many
CASSFSSETEAFF
TGTGCCAGCAGCTTCTCATCGGAGACTGAAGCTTTCTTT
>TRBV15|TRBJ1-1|TRBD1|many
CATSRRTGGRAFF
TGTGCCACCAGCAGACGGACAGGGGGTCGAGCTTTCTTT
>TRBV20-1|TRBJ1-5|.|many
CSARSGWNQPQHF
TGCAGTGCTAGATCGGGTTGGAATCAGCCCCAGCATTTT
>TRBV24-1|TRBJ1-1|.|many
CATSDSRGNTEAFF
TGTGCCACCAGTGACTCTAGGGGAAACACTGAAGCTTTCTTT
>TRBV7-8|TRBJ2-3|TRBD2|few
CASSLIAGGTDTQYF
TGTGCCAGCAGCTTAATAGCGGGGGGGACAGATACGCAGTATTTT
>TRBV7-2|TRBJ2-7|.|many
CASSVGTIFSYEQYF
TGTGCCAGCAGCGTAGGGACAATCTTCTCCTACGAGCAGTACTTC
>TRBV5-6|TRBJ1-5|.|.
CAMGPQLPCYSNQPQHF
TGTGCCATGGGCCCCCAGTTGCCCTGCTATAGCAATCAGCCCCAGCATTTT
>TRBV6-6|TRBJ2-7|.|many
CASSKEGSEQYF
TGTGCCAGCAGTAAAGAGGGTTCCGAGCAGTACTTC
>TRBV3-1|TRBJ2-1|.|few
CASSYGPTMGEQFF
TGTGCCAGCAGCTATGGACCGACCATGGGTGAGCAGTTCTTC
>TRBV7-2|TRBJ1-1|.|many
CASSFLNTEAFF
TGTGCCAGCAGCTTTCTGAACACTGAAGCTTTCTTT
>TRBV20-1|TRBJ2-5|.|many
CSARDSRTLQETQYF
TGCAGTGCTAGAGATAGTCGGACTCTTCAAGAGACCCAGTACTTC
>TRBV4-1|TRBJ2-1|TRBD2|many
CASSHTGTSGRMYEQFF
TGCGCCAGCAGCCATACGGGAACTAGCGGGAGAATGTATGAGCAGTTCTTC
>TRBV29-1|TRBJ2-5|TRBD2|many
CSVGGTSGRETQYF
TGCAGCGTGGGGGGGACTAGCGGGAGAGAGACCCAGTACTTC
>TRBV4-1|TRBJ2-5|TRBD2|few
CASSQRGLVQETQYF
TGCGCCAGCAGCCAACGGGGACTAGTCCAAGAGACCCAGTACTTC
>TRBV29-1|TRBJ1-1|.|many
CSVWQDRGHTEAFF
TGCAGCGTTTGGCAGGACAGAGGGCACACTGAAGCTTTCTTT
>TRBV28|TRBJ1-1|TRBD1|many
CASSRRTGGGEAFF
TGTGCCAGCAGCCGCAGGACAGGGGGAGGAGAAGCTTTCTTT
>TRBV28|TRBJ2-4|.|many
CASSRDGKNIQYF
TGTGCCAGCAGCAGGGACGGGAAAAACATTCAGTACTTC
>TRBV4-3|TRBJ1-6|TRBD1|many
CASSQTGQNSPLHF
TGCGCCAGCAGCCAGACAGGGCAAAATTCACCCCTCCACTTT
>TRBV3-1|TRBJ2-1|TRBD2|many
CASSQTSGVFF
TGTGCCAGCAGCCAGACTAGCGGGGTGTTCTTC
>TRBV7-9|TRBJ2-5|.|many
CASSLSLIPQETQYF
TGTGCCAGCAGCTTGTCTTTGATACCTCAAGAGACCCAGTACTTC
>TRBV5-1|TRBJ2-2|TRBD2|many
CASSSWTRNTGELFF
TGCGCCAGCAGCTCCTGGACTAGGAACACCGGGGAGCTGTTTTTT